This TCR beta chain was retrieved from a study of CD8+ T cells in alopecia areata. This clone was detected only a few times. The antigen remains undetermined. Following RNA extraction, reverse transcription yielded cDNA that acted as the sequencing template. The data were produced by immunoSEQ multiplex PCR, yet TCRdb's version contains in-frame clones alone and is incomplete. Seen here are roughly 120,000 clones, roughly 68% observed once, and the top ten hold about 3%. With 1 base removed from V and 0 bases from J, the gap between germline ends came to 9 bases. The CDR3 consists of 14 residues. CDR1 is GTSNPN, CDR2 SVGIG, per germline (reference sequence). Whole-study findings and limits: TCR sharing was clearer in mice than between patients, perhaps partly owing to patient HLA diversity. It was lesional scalp, especially alopecia totalis/universalis, that showed higher clonality than normal scalp. Scalp specimens additionally yield sequences from normal skin's resident alphabeta T cells.

The sorting of PBMCs gave CD4+ and CD8+ T cells. This sequence joins TRBV30 and TRBJ2-5; D is uncertain. The specimen sequenced was CD4+ T cells sorted from blood. The sequence came from a human donor in good health. The CDR3 DNA reads as TGTGCCTGGAGTGGGCTATCGTACCAAGAGACCCAGTACTTC. It is translated as CAWSGLSYQETQYF.